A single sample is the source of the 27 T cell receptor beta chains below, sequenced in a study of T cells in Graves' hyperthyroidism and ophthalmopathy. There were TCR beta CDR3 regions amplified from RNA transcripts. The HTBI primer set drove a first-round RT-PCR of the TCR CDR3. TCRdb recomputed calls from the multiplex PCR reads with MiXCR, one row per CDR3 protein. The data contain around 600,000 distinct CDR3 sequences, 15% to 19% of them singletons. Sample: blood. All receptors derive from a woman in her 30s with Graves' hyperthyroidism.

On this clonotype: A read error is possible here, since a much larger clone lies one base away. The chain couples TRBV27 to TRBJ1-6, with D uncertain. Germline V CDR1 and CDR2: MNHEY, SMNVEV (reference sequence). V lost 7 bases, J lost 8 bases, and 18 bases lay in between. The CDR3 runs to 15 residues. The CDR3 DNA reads TGTGCCAGCATTTTTCTCTCCGATTCCGATTCACCCCTCCACTTT. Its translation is CASIFLSDSDSPLHF.

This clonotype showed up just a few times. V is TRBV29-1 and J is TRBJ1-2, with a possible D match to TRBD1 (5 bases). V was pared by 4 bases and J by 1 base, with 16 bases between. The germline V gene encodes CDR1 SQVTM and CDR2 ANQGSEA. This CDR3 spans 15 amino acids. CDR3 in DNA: TGCAGCGTTGTCGGCAGGGAACCCTTTAACTATGGCTACACCTTC. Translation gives CSVVGREPFNYGYTF.

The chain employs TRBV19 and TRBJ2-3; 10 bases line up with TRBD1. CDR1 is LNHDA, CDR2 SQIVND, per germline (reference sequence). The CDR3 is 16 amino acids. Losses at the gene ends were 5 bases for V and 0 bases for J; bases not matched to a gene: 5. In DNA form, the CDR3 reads TGTGCCAGTAGTGCCCGACAGGGGGCTAGCACAGATACGCAGTATTTT. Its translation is CASSARQGASTDTQYF. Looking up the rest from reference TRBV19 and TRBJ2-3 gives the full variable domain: DGGITQSPKYLFRKEGQNVTLSCEQNLNHDAMYWYRQDPGQGLRLIYYSQIVNDFQKGDIAEGYSVSREKKESFPLTVTSAQKNPTAFYLCASSARQGASTDTQYFGPGTRLTVL.

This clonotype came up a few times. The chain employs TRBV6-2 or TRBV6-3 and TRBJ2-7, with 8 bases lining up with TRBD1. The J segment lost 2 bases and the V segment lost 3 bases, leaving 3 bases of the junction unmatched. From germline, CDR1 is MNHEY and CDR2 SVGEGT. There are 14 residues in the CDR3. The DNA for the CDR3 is TGTGCCAGCAGTTATGAACAGGGGGCCTACGAGCAGTACTTC. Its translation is CASSYEQGAYEQYF.

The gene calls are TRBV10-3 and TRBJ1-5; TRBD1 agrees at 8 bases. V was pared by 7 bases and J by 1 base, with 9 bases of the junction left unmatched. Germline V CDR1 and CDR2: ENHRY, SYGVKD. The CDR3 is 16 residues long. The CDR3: CAIKSGQGGSNQPQHF. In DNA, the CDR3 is TGTGCCATCAAGAGCGGACAGGGTGGAAGCAATCAGCCCCAGCATTTT.

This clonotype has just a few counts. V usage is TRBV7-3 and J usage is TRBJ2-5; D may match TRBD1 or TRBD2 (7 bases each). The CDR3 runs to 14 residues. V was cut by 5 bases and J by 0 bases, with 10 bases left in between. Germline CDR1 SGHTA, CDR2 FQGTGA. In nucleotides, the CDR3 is TGTGCCAGCAGCCAGGGGGGGTACCAAGAGACCCAGTACTTC. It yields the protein CASSQGGYQETQYF.

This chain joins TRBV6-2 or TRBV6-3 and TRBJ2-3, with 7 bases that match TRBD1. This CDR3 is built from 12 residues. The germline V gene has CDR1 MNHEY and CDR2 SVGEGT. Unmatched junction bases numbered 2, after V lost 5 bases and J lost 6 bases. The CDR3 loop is CASSRQGDTQYF. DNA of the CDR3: TGTGCCAGCAGTCGACAGGGCGATACGCAGTATTTT.

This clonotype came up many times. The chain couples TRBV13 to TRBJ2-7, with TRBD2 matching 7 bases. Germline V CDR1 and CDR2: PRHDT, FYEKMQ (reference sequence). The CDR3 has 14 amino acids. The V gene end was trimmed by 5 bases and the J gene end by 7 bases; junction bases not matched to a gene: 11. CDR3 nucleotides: TGTGCCAGCAGCGCAACAACGCGGCGGGAGGAGCAGTACTTC. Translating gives CASSATTRREEQYF. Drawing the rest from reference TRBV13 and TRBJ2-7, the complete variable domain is AAGVIQSPRHLIKEKRETATLKCYPIPRHDTVYWYQQGPGQDPQFLISFYEKMQSDKGSIPDRFSAQQFSDYHSELNMSSLELGDSALYFCASSATTRREEQYFGPGTRLTVT.

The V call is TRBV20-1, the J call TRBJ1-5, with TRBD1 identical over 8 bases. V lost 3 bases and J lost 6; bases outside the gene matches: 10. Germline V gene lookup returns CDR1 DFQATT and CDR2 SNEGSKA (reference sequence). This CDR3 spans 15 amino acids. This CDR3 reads CSARETGGLLQPQHF. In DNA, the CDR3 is TGCAGTGCTAGGGAAACAGGGGGTCTTCTTCAGCCCCAGCATTTT.

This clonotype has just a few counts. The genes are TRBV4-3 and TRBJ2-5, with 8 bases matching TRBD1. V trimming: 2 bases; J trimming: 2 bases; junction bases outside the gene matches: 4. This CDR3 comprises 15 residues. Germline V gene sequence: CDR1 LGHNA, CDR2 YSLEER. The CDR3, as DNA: TGCGCCAGCAGCCAACAGGGGGCTCGGCAAGAGACCCAGTACTTC. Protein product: CASSQQGARQETQYF.

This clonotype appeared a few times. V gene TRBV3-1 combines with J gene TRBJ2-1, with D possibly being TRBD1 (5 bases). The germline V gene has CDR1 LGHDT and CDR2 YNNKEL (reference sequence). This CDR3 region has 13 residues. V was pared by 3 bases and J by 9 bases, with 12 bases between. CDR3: CASSQADRGEQFF. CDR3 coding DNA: TGTGCCAGCAGCCAGGCAGATAGGGGTGAGCAGTTCTTC.

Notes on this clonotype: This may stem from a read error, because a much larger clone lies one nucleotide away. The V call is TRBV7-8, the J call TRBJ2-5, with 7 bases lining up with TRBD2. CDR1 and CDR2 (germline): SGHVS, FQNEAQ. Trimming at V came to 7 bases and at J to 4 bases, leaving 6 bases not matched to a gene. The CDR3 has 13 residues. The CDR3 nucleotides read TGTGCCAGCACCCGGGACTACCGAGAGACCCAGTACTTC. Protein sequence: CASTRDYRETQYF.

This CDR3 reads CASSFRDRGYEQYF. The CDR3 region has the DNA TGCGCCAGCAGCTTCCGGGACAGAGGCTACGAGCAGTACTTC. The chain links TRBV5-1 to TRBJ2-7; 7 bases line up with TRBD1. The V gene's germline CDR1 is SGHRS and CDR2 YFSETQ. CDR3 length equals 14 residues. Germline trimming cut 2 bases from V and 3 bases from J; bases unmatched to any gene: 5.

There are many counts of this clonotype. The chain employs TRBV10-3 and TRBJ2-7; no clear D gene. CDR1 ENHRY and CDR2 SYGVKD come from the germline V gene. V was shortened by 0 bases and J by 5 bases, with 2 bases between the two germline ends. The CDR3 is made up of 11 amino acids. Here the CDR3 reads CAISESDEQYF. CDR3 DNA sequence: TGTGCCATCAGTGAGTCGGACGAGCAGTACTTC.

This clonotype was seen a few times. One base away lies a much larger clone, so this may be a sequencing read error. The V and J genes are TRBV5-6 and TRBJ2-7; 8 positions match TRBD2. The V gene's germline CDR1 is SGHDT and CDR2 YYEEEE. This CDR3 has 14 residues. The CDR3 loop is CASSHSGEDYEQCF. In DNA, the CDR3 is TGTGCCAGCAGCCATAGCGGGGAGGACTACGAGCAGTGCTTC. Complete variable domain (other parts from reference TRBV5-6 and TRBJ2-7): DAGVTQSPTHLIKTRGQQVTLRCSPKSGHDTVSWYQQALGQGPQFIFQYYEEEERQRGNFPDRFSGHQFPNYSSELNVNALLLGDSALYLCASSHSGEDYEQCFGPGTRLTVT.

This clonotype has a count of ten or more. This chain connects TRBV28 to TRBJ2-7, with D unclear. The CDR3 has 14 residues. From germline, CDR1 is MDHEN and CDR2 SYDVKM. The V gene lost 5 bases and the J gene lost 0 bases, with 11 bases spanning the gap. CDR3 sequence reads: CASSSWQSSYEQYF. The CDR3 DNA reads TGTGCCAGCAGTAGCTGGCAGAGCTCCTACGAGCAGTACTTC.

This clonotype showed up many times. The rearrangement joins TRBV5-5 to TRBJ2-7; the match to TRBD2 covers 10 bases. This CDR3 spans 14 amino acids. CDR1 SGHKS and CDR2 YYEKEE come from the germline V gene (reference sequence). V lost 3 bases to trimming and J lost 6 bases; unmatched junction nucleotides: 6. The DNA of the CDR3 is TGTGCCAGCAGCTACACTAGCGGGAATCGCGAGCAGTACTTC. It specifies CASSYTSGNREQYF.

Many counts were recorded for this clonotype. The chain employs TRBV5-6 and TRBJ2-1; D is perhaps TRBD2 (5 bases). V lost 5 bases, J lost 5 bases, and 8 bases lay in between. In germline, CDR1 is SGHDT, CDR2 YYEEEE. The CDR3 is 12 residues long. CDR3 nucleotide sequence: TGTGCCAGCAGTGTCGGGGACAATGAGCAGTTCTTC. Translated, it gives CASSVGDNEQFF.

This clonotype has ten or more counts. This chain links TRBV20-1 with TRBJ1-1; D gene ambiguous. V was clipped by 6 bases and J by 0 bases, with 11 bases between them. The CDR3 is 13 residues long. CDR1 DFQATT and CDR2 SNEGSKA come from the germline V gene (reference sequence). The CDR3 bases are TGCAGTGCGCGGACCTACATGAACACTGAAGCTTTCTTT. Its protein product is CSARTYMNTEAFF.

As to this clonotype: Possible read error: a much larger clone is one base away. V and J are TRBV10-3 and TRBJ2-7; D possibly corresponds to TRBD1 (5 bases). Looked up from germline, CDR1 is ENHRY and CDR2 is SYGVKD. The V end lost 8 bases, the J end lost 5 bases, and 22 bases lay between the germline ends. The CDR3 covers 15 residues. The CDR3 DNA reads TGTGCCATCGGCCCACGTGCGGCAGGGTCCGACGAGCAGTACTTC. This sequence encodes CAIGPRAAGSDEQYF.

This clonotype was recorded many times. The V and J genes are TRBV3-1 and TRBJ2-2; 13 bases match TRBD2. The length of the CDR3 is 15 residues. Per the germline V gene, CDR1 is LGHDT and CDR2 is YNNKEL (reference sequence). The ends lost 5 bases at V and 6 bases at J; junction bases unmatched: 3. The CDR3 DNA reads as TGTGCCAGCAGCAACGGACTAGCGGGAGCCGGGGAGCTGTTTTTT. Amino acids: CASSNGLAGAGELFF.

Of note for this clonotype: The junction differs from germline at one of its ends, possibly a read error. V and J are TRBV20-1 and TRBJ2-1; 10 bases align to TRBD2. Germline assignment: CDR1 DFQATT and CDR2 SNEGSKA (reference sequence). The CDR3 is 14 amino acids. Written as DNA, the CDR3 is TGCAGTGCCCGTAGCGGGAGGACCTACAATGGGCAGTTCTTC. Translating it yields CSARSGRTYNGQFF.

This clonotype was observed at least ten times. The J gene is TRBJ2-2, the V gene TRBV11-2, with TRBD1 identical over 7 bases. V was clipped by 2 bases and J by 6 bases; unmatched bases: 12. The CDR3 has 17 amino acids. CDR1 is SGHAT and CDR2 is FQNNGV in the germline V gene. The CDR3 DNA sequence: TGTGCCAGCAGCTTAAAGTCCGCAGGGGGATTCGCCGGGGAGCTGTTTTTT. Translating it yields CASSLKSAGGFAGELFF.

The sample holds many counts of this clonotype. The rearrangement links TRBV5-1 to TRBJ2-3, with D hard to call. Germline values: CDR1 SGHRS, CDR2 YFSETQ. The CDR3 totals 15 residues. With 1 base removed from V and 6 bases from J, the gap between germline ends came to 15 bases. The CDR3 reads CASSLIRPARDTQYF. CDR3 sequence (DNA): TGCGCCAGCAGCTTGATCCGACCAGCAAGGGATACGCAGTATTTT. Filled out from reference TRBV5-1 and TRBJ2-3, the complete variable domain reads KAGVTQTPRYLIKTRGQQVTLSCSPISGHRSVSWYQQTPGQGLQFLFEYFSETQRNKGNFPGRFSGRQFSNSRSEMNVSTLELGDSALYLCASSLIRPARDTQYFGPGTRLTVL.

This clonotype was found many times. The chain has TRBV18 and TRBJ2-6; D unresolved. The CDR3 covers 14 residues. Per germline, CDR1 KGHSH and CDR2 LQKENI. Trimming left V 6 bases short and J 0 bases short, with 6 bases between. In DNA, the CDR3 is TGTGCCAGCTCGATTGGCTCTGGGGCCAACGTCCTGACTTTC. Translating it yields CASSIGSGANVLTF.

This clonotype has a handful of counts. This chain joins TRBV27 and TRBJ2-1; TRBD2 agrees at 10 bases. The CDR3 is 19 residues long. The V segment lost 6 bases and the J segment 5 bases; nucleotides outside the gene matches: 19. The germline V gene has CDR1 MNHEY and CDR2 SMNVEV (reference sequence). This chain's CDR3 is CASSPSLLSLAGTHNEQFF. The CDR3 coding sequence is TGTGCCAGCAGCCCTTCCCTCCTTTCACTAGCGGGAACTCACAATGAGCAGTTCTTC.

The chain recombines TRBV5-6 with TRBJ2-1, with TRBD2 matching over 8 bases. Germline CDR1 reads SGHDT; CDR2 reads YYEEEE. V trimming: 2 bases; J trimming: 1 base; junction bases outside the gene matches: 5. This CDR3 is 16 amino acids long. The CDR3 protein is CASSFGREDSYNEQFF. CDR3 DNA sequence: TGTGCCAGCAGCTTCGGGCGGGAGGATTCCTACAATGAGCAGTTCTTC.